This T cell receptor beta chain was sequenced for a study of OX40 agonist ivuxolimab in advanced cancers. About the study as a whole: Ivuxolimab was a fully human IgG2 agonistic monoclonal antibody targeting the costimulatory receptor OX40 (CD134). Intravenous ivuxolimab was administered to patients every 2 weeks at six dose levels: 0.01, 0.1, 0.3, 1.5, 3 and 10 mg/kg. Prior anti-PD-1, anti-PD-L1 or anti-CTLA-4 therapy was permitted, and checkpoint inhibitors had been received by more than 35% of dose-escalation patients. Peripheral TCRbeta sequencing was intended to test whether TCR sequence diversity was altered and clonal T-cell expansion was caused by ivuxolimab. The paper covers the monotherapy dose-escalation part of the phase I ivuxolimab trial, which included N = 52 patients. A male proportion of roughly 85% and a mean age of 60 years, ranging from 23 to 79, were recorded for the dose-escalation cohort. Of the roughly 52 dose-escalation patients, hepatocellular carcinoma was present in 19, melanoma in around 15, renal cell carcinoma in 9 and head and neck cancer in 9. Partial responses were achieved by three dose-escalation patients, of whom one had hepatocellular carcinoma and two had cutaneous melanoma.

The trial excluded patients who had a history of autoimmune disease or who were on systemic immunosuppression. Peripheral blood for TCR sequencing was collected from all dose cohorts at baseline, on cycle 4 day 1, and on cycle 7 day 1. Samples came from an open-label, multicenter, first-in-human phase I dose-escalation trial of ivuxolimab. Adults with locally advanced or metastatic melanoma, renal cell, hepatocellular, or head and neck squamous cell carcinoma were enrolled in the trial. Before TCR sequencing, CD4+ T cells and CD8+ T cells were sorted from peripheral blood as separate populations. Genomic DNA was isolated from the sorted cells so that the TCRbeta CDR3 region could be sequenced. The immunoSEQ Assay was used for sequencing of TCRbeta CDR3 regions. TCRdb mirrors the immuneACCESS table, restricted to in-frame sequences. Some clones are absent from its copies; in checked studies, under half trace to an unresolved V gene, and the reason for the others is unknown. The sample yields about 120,000 clones; 75% to 90% were counted once. The biggest ten clones account for more than 0.45% of the sample.

In regard to this clone: Its antigen is not yet known. One base away there is no much larger clone; base qualities are not given.

Broader findings and caveats from the paper: Which antigens the clonally expanded peripheral T cells were specific for was not determined. After ivuxolimab, CD8+ T cells had more expanded clones than CD4+ T cells on average. Clonal expansion of both CD4+ and CD8+ blood T cells was observed from baseline to week 6 at doses 0.1 to 3.0 mg/kg. In the 0.1-3.0 mg/kg groups, partial responders had among the lowest normalized peripheral clonal expansion, particularly in CD8+ T cells. Low levels of normalized T-cell clonal expansion were also seen in some patients who did not respond.

Reading from cysteine to phenylalanine, the CDR3 counts 15 amino acids. The DNA shown is the 45-base CDR3, in frame from base 1. The trim is 8 bases for V and 1 base for J, with a gap of 17 bases between the germline ends. Based on the germline V gene, the CDR1 and CDR2 sequences are MDHEN and SYDVKM. This TCR came from an adult with an advanced solid tumor such as melanoma, head and neck, liver or kidney cancer. Here the chain combines TRBV28 and TRBJ1-1; too little of a D gene remains to name it. Source: CD4+ or CD8+ T cells sorted from blood, taken in a trial of the OX40 agonist ivuxolimab. The CDR3 region: CASLTTTNSNTEAFF. The DNA sequence is given as TGTGCCAGCCTAACTACGACAAATTCGAACACTGAAGCTTTCTTT. Full variable domain (CDR3 extended with the reference TRBV28 and TRBJ1-1 proteins): DVKVTQSSRYLVKRTGEKVFLECVQDMDHENMFWYRQDPGLGLRLIYFSYDVKMKEKGDIPEGYSVSREKKERFSLILESASTNQTSMYLCASLTTTNSNTEAFFGQGTRLTVV.